This entry is about one TCR beta chain. This CDR3 is built from 13 residues. Germline assignment: CDR1 SQVTM and CDR2 ANQGSEA. cDNA was produced in eight separate reactions per sample. TCRdb re-analyzed the 5' RACE reads; it lists each CDR3 protein once, without DNA. The listing contains hundreds of thousands of distinct CDR3 sequences. Skipping T cell sorting, the study isolated total RNA directly from whole blood. These data belong to a study of monozygotic twins with inflammatory bowel disease. The chain joins TRBV29-1 to TRBJ2-1; TCRdb names TRBD2, which stays unverified in the absence of DNA. The sequencing input was blood. The TCR was taken from a human donor with ulcerative colitis or Crohn's disease, or a healthy co-twin of an affected twin (not recorded which). The CDR3 loop reads CSVSSGAYNEQFF.